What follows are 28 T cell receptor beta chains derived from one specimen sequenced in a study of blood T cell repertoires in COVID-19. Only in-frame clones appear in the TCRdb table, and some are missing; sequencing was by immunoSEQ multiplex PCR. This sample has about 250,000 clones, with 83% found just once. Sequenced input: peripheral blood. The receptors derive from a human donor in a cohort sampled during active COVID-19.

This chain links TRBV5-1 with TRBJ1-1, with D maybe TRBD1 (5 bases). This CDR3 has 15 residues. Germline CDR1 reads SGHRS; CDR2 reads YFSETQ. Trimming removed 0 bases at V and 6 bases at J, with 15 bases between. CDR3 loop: CASSLVSGFTSEAFF. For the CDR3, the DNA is TGCGCCAGCAGCTTGGTATCAGGGTTCACTTCTGAAGCTTTCTTT.

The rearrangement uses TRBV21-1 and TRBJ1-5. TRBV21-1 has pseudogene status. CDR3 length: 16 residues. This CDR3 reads CASSKEGGRRSQPQHF. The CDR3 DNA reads TGTGCCAGCAGCAAAGAGGGGGGGCGGAGGAGTCAGCCCCAGCATTTT.

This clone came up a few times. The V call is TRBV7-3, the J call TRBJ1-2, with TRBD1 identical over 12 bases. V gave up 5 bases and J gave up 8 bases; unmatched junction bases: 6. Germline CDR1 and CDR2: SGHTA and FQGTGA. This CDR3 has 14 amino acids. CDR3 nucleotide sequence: TGTGCCAGCAGCCAGGGACAGGGGGCTAAGGGCTACACCTTC. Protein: CASSQGQGAKGYTF.

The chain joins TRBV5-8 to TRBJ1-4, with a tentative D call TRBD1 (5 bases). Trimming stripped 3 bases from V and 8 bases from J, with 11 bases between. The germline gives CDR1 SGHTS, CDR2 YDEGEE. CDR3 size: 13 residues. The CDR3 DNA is TGTGCCAGCAGCTCGCAACGGGGGGAAAAACTGTTTTTT. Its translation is CASSSQRGEKLFF. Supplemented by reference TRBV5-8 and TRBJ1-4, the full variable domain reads EAGVTQSPTHLIKTRGQQATLRCSPISGHTSVYWYQQALGLGLQFLLWYDEGEERNRGNFPPRFSGRQFPNYSSELNVNALELEDSALYLCASSSQRGEKLFFGSGTQLSVL.

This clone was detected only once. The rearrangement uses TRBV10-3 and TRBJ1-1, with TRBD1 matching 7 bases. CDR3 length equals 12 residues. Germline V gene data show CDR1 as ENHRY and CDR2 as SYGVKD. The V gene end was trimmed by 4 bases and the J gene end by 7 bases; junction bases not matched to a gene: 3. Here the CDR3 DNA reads TGTGCCATCAGTGCTCAGGGGGGTGAAGCTTTCTTT. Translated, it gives CAISAQGGEAFF.

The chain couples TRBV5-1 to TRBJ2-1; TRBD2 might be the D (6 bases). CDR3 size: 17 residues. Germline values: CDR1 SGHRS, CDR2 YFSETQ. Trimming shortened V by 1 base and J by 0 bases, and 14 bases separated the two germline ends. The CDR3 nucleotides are TGCGCCAGCAGCTTGTTCGGTAATAGCGGCTCCTACAATGAGCAGTTCTTC. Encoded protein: CASSLFGNSGSYNEQFF.

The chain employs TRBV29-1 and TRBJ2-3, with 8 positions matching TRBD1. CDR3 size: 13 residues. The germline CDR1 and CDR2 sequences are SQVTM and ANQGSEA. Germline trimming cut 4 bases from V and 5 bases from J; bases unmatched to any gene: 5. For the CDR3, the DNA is TGCAGCGTTGGGACAGGGCAGAAAGATACGCAGTATTTT. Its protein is CSVGTGQKDTQYF.

The CDR3, as DNA: TGTGCCAGCAGTTCACAGGGCCTTTCGTATGGCTACACCTTC. Encoded protein: CASSSQGLSYGYTF. The chain uses TRBV11-2 and TRBJ1-2, with TRBD1 as a possible D gene (6 bases). CDR3 length: 14 residues. Deletions cut 6 bases from V and 5 bases from J, with 16 bases between. Germline CDR1 SGHAT, CDR2 FQNNGV. Based on the CDR3 plus reference TRBV11-2 and TRBJ1-2, the full variable domain is EAGVAQSPRYKIIEKRQSVAFWCNPISGHATLYWYQQILGQGPKLLIQFQNNGVVDDSQLPKDRFSAERLKGVDSTLKIQPAKLEDSAVYLCASSSQGLSYGYTFGSGTRLTVV.

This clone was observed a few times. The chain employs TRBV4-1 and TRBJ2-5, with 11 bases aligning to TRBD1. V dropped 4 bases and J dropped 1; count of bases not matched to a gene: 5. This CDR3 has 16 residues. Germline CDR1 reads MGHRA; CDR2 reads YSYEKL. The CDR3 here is CASSLGTGGSQETQYF. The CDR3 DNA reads TGCGCCAGCAGCCTCGGGACAGGGGGTTCCCAAGAGACCCAGTACTTC.

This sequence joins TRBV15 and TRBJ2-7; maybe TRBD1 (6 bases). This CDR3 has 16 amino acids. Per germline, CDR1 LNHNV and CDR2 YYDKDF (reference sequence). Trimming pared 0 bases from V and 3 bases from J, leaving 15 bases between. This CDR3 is CATSRDARRGFYEQYF. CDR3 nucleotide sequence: TGTGCCACCAGCAGAGATGCGCGCAGGGGATTCTACGAGCAGTACTTC.

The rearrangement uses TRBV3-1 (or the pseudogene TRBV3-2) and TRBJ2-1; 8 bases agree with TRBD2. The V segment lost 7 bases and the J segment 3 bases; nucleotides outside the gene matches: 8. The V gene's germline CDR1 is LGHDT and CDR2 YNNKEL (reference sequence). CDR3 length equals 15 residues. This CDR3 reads CASIRSGSNYNEQFF. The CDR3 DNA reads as TGTGCCAGCATTCGAAGCGGGAGCAACTACAATGAGCAGTTCTTC.

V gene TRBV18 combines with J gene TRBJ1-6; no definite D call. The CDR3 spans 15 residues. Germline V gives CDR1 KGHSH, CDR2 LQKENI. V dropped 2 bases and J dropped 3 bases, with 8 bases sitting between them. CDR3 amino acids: CASSPSPRYNSPLHF. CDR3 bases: TGTGCCAGCTCACCAAGCCCCCGCTATAATTCACCCCTCCACTTT.

CDR3 residues: CASSPDRAGYGYTF. CDR3 nucleotide sequence: TGTGCCAGCTCACCCGACAGGGCGGGCTATGGCTACACCTTC. The chain has TRBV18 and TRBJ1-2; 7 bases are shared with TRBD1. Germline V CDR1 and CDR2: KGHSH, LQKENI. V gave up 3 bases and J gave up 4 bases; unmatched junction bases: 5. The CDR3 contains 14 residues.

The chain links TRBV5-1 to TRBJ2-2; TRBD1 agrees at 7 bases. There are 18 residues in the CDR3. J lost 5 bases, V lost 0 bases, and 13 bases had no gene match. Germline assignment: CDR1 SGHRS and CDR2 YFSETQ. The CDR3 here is CASSLVVQGQTITGELFF. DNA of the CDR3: TGCGCCAGCAGCTTGGTTGTACAGGGACAGACGATAACCGGGGAGCTGTTTTTT.

The CDR3 loop is CASGAQGVNSPLHF. The DNA for the CDR3 is TGTGCCAGCGGGGCACAGGGGGTTAATTCACCCCTCCACTTT. J is TRBJ1-6 and V is TRBV5-4; 8 bases are shared with TRBD1. Unmatched junction bases numbered 6, after V lost 7 bases and J lost 6 bases. The CDR3 totals 14 residues. Germline CDR1 SGHNT, CDR2 YYREEE (reference sequence). Full variable domain (missing parts from reference TRBV5-4 and TRBJ1-6): ETGVTQSPTHLIKTRGQQVTLRCSSQSGHNTVSWYQQALGQGPQFIFQYYREEENGRGNFPPRFSGLQFPNYSSELNVNALELDDSALYLCASGAQGVNSPLHFGNGTRLTVT.

The CDR3 DNA follows: TGTGCCAGTTCCCCCCCAGGGGGGGCCAACGTCCTGACTTTC. Translating it yields CASSPPGGANVLTF. This rearrangement joins TRBV28 to TRBJ2-6; TRBD1 might be the D (5 bases). V was clipped by 9 bases and J by 4 bases, with 13 bases between them. Germline loops: CDR1 MDHEN, CDR2 SYDVKM. The CDR3 is made up of 14 amino acids.

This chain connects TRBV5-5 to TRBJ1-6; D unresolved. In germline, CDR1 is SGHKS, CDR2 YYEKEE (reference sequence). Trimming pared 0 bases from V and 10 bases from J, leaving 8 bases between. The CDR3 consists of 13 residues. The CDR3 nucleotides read TGTGCCAGCAGCTTGGGACCAGGATCACCCCTCCACTTT. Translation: CASSLGPGSPLHF.

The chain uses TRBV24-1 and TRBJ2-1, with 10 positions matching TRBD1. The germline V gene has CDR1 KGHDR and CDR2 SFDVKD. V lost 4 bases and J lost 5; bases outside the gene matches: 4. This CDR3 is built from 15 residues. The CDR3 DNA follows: TGTGCCACCAGTGACTCCGGGACAGGGGACAATGAGCAGTTCTTC. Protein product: CATSDSGTGDNEQFF.

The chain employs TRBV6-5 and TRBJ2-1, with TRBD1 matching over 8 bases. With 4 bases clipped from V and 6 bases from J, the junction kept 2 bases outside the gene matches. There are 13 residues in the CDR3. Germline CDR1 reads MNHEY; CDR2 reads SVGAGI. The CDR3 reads CASSLTGVNEQFF. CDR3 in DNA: TGTGCCAGCAGTTTGACAGGGGTCAATGAGCAGTTCTTC.

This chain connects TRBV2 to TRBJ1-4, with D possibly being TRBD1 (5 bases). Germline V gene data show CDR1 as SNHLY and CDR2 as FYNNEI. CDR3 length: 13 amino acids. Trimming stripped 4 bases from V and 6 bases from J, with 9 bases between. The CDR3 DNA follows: TGTGCCAGCAGTGGGGGGGGTTATGAAAAACTGTTTTTT. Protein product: CASSGGGYEKLFF.

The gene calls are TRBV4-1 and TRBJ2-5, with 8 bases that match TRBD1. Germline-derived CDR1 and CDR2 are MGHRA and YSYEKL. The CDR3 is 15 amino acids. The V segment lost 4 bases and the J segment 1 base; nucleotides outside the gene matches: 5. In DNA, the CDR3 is TGCGCCAGCAGCCGGACCGGACAGGGCCAAGAGACCCAGTACTTC. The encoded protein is CASSRTGQGQETQYF.

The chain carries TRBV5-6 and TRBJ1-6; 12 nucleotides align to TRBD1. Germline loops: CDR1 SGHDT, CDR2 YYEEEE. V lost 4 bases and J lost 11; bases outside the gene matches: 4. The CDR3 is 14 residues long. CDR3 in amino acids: CASSPGQGATPLHF. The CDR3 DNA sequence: TGTGCCAGCAGCCCGGGACAGGGGGCGACACCCCTCCACTTT.

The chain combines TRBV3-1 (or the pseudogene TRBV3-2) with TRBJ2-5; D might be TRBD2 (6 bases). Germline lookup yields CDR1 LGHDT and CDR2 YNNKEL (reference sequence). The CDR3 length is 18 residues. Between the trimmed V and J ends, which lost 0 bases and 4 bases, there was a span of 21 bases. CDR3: CASSQDWPGEFSGETQYF. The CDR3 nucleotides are TGTGCCAGCAGCCAAGATTGGCCGGGAGAGTTTTCTGGAGAGACCCAGTACTTC.

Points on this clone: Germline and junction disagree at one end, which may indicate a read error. CDR3 bases: TGTGCTAGCAGCCCGCACCCCGGAGACAGGGGCCACAATGAGCAGTTCTTC. Amino acid sequence: CASSPHPGDRGHNEQFF. This chain joins TRBV7-7 and TRBJ2-1, with 8 bases identical to TRBD1. This CDR3 comprises 17 residues. Germline V gene data show CDR1 as SSHAT and CDR2 as FNYEAQ (reference sequence).

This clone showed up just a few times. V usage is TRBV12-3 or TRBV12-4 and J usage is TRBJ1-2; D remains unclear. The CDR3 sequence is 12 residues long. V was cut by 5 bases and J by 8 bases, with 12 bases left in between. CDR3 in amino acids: CASSTHNHGYTF. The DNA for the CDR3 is TGTGCCAGCAGTACCCACAACCACGGCTACACCTTC.

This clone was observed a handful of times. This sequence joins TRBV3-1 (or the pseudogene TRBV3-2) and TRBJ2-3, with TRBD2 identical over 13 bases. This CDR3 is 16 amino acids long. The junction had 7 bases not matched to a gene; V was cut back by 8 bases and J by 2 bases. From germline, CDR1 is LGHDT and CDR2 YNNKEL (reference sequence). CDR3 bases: TGTGCCAGCGGTACTAGCGGGGGGGCTCTCACAGATACGCAGTATTTT. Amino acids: CASGTSGGALTDTQYF.

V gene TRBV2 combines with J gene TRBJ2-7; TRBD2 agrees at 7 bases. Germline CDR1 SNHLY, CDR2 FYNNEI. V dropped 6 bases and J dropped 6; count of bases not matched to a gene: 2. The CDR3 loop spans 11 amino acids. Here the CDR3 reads CASSGLGEQYF. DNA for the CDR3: TGTGCCAGCAGCGGACTAGGCGAGCAGTACTTC.

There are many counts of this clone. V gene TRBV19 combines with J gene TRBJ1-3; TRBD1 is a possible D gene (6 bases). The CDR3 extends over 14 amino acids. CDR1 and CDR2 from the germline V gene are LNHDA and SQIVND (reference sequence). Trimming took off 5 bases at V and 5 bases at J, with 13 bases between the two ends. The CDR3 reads CASSSSDSRNTIYF. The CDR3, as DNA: TGTGCCAGTAGTTCCTCGGACAGTAGAAACACCATATATTTT.